This record concerns one T cell receptor beta chain sequence. Its antigen is undetermined. One entry per CDR3 protein, called by TCRdb with MiXCR from the RT-PCR reads. The sample has fewer than 750,000 distinct CDR3 sequences; less than 15% are singletons. This sample was taken from a study of response to subunit inactivated influenza vaccine. Study-level points and caveats: The authors proposed limited new T cell recruitment per seasonal influenza vaccination.

The specimen was PBMCs from blood, collected about 13 days after vaccination. The sequence was collected from a man between 45 and 60 years old who received an inactivated influenza vaccine.

The chain's CDR3 is CASRTGGRGPQHF. CDR3 DNA: TGTGCCAGCAGAACAGGGGGTCGGGGGCCCCAGCATTTT. The rearrangement links TRBV12-3 or TRBV12-4 to TRBJ1-5; TRBD1 agrees at 8 bases. J gave up 9 bases and V 6 bases, and 7 bases lay outside the gene matches. The length of the CDR3 is 13 residues.